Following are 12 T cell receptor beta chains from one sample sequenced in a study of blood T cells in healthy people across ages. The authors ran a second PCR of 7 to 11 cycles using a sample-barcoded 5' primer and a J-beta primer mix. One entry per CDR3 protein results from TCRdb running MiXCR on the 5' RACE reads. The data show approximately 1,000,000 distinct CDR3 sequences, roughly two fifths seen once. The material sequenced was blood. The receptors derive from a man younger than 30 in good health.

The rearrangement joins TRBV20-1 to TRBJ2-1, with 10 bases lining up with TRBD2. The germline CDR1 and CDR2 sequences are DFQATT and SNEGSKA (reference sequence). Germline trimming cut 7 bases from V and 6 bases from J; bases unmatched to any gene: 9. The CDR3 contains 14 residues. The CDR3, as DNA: TGCAGTGGTGCTAGCGGGGGTGCCGTCAATGAGCAGTTCTTC. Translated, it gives CSGASGGAVNEQFF.

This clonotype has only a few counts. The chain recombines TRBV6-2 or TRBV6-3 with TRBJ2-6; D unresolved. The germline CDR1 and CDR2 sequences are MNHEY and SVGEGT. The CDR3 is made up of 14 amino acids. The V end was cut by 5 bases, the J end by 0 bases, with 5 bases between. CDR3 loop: CASSEDSGANVLTF. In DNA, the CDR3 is TGTGCCAGCAGTGAGGACTCTGGGGCCAACGTCCTGACTTTC.

The chain's CDR3 is CASSAASGGGDTQYF. The CDR3 coding sequence is TGTGCCAGCAGCGCTGCTAGCGGGGGGGGCGATACGCAGTATTTT. This chain connects TRBV9 to TRBJ2-3; 12 nucleotides line up with TRBD2. The germline V gene encodes CDR1 SGDLS and CDR2 YYNGEE. CDR3 length: 15 residues. Losses at the gene ends were 3 bases for V and 6 bases for J; bases not matched to a gene: 5.

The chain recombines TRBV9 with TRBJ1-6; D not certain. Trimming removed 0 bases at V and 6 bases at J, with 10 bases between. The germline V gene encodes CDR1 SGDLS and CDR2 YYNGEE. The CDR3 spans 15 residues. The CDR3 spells CASSVAAGSNSPLHF. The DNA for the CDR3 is TGTGCCAGCAGCGTAGCCGCAGGTTCTAATTCACCCCTCCACTTT.

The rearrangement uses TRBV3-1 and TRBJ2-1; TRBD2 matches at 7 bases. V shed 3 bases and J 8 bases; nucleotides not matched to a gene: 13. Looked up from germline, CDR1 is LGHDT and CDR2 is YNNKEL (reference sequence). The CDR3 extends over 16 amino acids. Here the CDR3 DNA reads TGTGCCAGCAGCCAGGATGCTAGCGGTCTTTCCCATGAGCAGTTCTTC. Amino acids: CASSQDASGLSHEQFF.

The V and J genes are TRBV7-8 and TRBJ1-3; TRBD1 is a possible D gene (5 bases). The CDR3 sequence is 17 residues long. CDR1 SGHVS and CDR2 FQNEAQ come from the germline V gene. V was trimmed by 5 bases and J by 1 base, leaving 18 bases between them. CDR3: CASSPSFGGASGNTIYF. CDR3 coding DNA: TGTGCCAGCAGCCCCTCGTTCGGGGGAGCTTCTGGAAACACCATATATTTT.

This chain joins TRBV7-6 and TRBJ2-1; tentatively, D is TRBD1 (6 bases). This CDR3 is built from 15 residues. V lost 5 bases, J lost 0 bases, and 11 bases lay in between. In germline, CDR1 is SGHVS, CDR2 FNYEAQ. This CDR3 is CASSHYRDSYNEQFF. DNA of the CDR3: TGTGCCAGCAGCCACTACAGGGACTCCTACAATGAGCAGTTCTTC.

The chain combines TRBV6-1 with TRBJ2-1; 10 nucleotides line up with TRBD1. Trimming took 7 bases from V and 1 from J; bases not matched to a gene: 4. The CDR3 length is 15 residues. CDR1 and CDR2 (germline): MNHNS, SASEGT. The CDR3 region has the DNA TGTGCCAGCAAACCGGGACAGGGGTCCTACAATGAGCAGTTCTTC. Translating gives CASKPGQGSYNEQFF.

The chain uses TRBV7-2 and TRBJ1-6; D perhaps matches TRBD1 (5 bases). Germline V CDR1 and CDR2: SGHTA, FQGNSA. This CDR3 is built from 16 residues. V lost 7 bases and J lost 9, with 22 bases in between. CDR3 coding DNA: TGTGCCAGCACCGCATCTCGCTACGGGGGAGGTTCACCCCTCCACTTT. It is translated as CASTASRYGGGSPLHF.

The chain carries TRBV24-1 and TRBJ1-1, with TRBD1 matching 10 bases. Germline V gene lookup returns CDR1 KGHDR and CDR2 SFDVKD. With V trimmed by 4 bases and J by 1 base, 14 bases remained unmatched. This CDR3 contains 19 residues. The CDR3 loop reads CATSDPTRGTGVPNTEAFF. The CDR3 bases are TGTGCCACCAGTGACCCAACAAGAGGGACAGGGGTTCCGAACACTGAAGCTTTCTTT.

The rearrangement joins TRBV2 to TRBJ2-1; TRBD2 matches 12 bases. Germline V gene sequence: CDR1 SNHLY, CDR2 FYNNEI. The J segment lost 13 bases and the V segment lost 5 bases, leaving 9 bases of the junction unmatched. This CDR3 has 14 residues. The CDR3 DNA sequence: TGTGCCAGCAGTCTTACGACTAGCGGGGGACCCCAGTTCTTC. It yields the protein CASSLTTSGGPQFF.

CDR3 region: CASRRTSGATDTQYF. The CDR3 region has the DNA TGTGCCAGCAGGCGGACTAGCGGGGCCACAGATACGCAGTATTTT. This chain links TRBV6-2 or TRBV6-3 with TRBJ2-3; 12 nucleotides line up with TRBD2. Germline-derived CDR1 and CDR2 are MNHEY and SVGEGT. The J segment lost 2 bases and the V segment lost 6 bases, leaving 3 bases of the junction unmatched. The CDR3 consists of 15 residues.